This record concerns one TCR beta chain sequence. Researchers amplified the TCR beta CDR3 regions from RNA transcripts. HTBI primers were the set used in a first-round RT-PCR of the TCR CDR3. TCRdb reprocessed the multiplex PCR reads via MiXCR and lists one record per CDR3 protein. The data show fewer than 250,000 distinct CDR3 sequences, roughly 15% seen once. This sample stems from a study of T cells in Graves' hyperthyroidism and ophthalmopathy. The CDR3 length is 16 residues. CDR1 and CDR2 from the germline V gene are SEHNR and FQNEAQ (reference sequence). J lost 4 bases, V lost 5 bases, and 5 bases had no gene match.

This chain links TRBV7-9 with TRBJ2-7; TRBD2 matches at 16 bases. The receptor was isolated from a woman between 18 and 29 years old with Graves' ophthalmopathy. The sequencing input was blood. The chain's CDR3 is CASSVGLAGGKYEQYF. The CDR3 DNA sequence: TGTGCCAGCAGCGTGGGACTAGCGGGAGGGAAATACGAGCAGTACTTC.